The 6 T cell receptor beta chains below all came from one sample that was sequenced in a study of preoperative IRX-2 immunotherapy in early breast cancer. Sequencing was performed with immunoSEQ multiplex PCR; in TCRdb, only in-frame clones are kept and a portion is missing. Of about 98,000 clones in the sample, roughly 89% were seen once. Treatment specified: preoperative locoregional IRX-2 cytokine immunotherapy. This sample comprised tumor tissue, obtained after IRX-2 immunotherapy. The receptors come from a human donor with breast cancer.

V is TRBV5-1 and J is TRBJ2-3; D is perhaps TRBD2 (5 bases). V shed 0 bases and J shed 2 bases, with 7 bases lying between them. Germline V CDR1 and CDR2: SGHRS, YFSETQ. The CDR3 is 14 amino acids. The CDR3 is CASSLASFTDTQYF. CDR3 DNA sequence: TGCGCCAGCAGCTTGGCTAGCTTCACAGATACGCAGTATTTT.

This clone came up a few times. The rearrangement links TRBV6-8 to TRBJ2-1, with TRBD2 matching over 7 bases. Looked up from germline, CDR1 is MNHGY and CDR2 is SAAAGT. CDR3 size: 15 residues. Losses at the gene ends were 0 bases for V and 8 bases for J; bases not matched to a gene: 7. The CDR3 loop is CASSYSGGSVYEQFF. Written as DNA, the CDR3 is TGTGCCAGCAGTTACTCGGGCGGGAGTGTCTATGAGCAGTTCTTC.

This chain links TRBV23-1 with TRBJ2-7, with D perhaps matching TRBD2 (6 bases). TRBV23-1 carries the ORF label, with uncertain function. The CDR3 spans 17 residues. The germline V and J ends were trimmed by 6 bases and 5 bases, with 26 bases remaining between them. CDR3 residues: CASSQTLTRGPPNEQYF. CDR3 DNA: TGCGCCAGCAGCCAAACCCTAACGCGGGGACCGCCTAACGAGCAGTACTTC.

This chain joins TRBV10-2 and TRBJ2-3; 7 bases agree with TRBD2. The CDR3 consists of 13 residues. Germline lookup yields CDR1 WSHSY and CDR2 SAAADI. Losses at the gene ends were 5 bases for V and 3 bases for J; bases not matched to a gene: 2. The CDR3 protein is CASSLGGTDTQYF. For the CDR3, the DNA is TGCGCCAGCAGTCTGGGGGGGACAGATACGCAGTATTTT.

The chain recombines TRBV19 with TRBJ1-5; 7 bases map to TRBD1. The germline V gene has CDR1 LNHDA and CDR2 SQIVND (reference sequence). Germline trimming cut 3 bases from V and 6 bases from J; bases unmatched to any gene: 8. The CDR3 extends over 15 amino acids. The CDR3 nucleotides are TGTGCCAGTAGTATCAGGGAGGGGGCCAGTCAGCCCCAGCATTTT. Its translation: CASSIREGASQPQHF.

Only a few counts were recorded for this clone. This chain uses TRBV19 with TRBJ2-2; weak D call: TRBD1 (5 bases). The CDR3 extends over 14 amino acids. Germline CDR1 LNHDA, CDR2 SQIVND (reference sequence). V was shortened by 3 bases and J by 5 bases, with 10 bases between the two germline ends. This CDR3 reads CASSIHDRTGELFF. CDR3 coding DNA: TGTGCCAGTAGTATTCACGACAGAACCGGGGAGCTGTTTTTT.